The 24 T cell receptor beta chains given below trace back to one sample, sequenced in a study of T cells after yellow fever vaccination. One entry per CDR3 protein, called by TCRdb with MiXCR from the 5' RACE reads. The sample holds 25,000 or so distinct CDR3 sequences, under 5.5% seen once. The sequenced sample was PBMCs, either bulk or a sorted T-cell subset (CD4+, CD8+, memory, or dextramer-sorted; not recorded which), obtained on the day of the yellow fever booster vaccination. Receptors were obtained from a man between 18 and 35 years old who received the YFV17D yellow fever vaccine.

This clonotype has ten or more counts. This rearrangement joins TRBV20-1 to TRBJ2-4; the match to TRBD1 covers 7 bases. This CDR3 region has 19 residues. Trimming at V came to 4 bases and at J to 0 bases, leaving 18 bases not matched to a gene. CDR1 and CDR2 from the germline V gene are DFQATT and SNEGSKA (reference sequence). The CDR3 loop reads CSATPLGDRRTRAKNIQYF. CDR3 nucleotides: TGCAGTGCTACCCCGCTGGGGGACAGACGTACCAGAGCCAAAAACATTCAGTACTTC.

This clonotype was counted at least ten times. The chain couples TRBV20-1 to TRBJ1-6; D gene unclear. CDR3 length: 14 residues. Germline V lookup: CDR1 DFQATT, CDR2 SNEGSKA (reference sequence). V lost 4 bases and J lost 0, with 7 bases in between. CDR3 nucleotide sequence: TGCAGTGCTATACAGAGCTCCTATAATTCACCCCTCCACTTT. Protein sequence: CSAIQSSYNSPLHF.

The table lists this clonotype with a few counts. The V call is TRBV6-1, the J call TRBJ1-2; D is uncertain. V lost 5 bases, J lost 3 bases, and 10 bases lay in between. The CDR3 extends over 13 amino acids. In germline, CDR1 is MNHNS, CDR2 SASEGT. CDR3 sequence (DNA): TGTGCCAGCAGTACAAACGTGGACTATGGCTACACCTTC. It is translated as CASSTNVDYGYTF.

V is TRBV11-2 and J is TRBJ1-2; 8 bases are a match to TRBD1. The germline V gene encodes CDR1 SGHAT and CDR2 FQNNGV. J lost 5 bases, V lost 0 bases, and 5 bases had no gene match. The CDR3 runs 15 residues. CDR3 nucleotides: TGTGCCAGCAGCTTAGAACAGGGGGGATGGTATGGCTACACCTTC. Translated, it gives CASSLEQGGWYGYTF.

There are a few counts of this clonotype. The chain employs TRBV5-4 and TRBJ2-5, with 8 bases that match TRBD1. The CDR3 covers 16 residues. The trim removed 0 bases at V and 5 bases at J, leaving 9 bases unmatched. CDR1 and CDR2 (germline): SGHNT, YYREEE (reference sequence). This chain's CDR3 is CASSLAQGASRETQYF. The CDR3 DNA is TGTGCCAGCAGCTTGGCCCAGGGGGCGTCAAGGGAGACCCAGTACTTC.

This clonotype was seen repeatedly, ten times or more. The chain employs TRBV20-1 and TRBJ1-4, with 8 positions matching TRBD1. J gave up 8 bases and V 6 bases, and 8 bases lay outside the gene matches. CDR3 length: 13 amino acids. CDR1 is DFQATT and CDR2 is SNEGSKA in the germline V gene (reference sequence). DNA for the CDR3: TGCAGTGCCGCAGGGGGCGAGTTCGAAAAACTGTTTTTT. Protein: CSAAGGEFEKLFF.

This clonotype was observed at least ten times. The chain joins TRBV6-1 to TRBJ2-2; no definite D call. CDR1 is MNHNS, CDR2 SASEGT, per germline. The CDR3 consists of 13 residues. The ends were cut back, 2 bases at V and 2 bases at J, with 3 bases in the middle. Written as DNA, the CDR3 is TGTGCCAGCAGTGAACCAAACACCGGGGAGCTGTTTTTT. Protein sequence: CASSEPNTGELFF.

This clonotype showed up many times. The chain employs TRBV19 and TRBJ1-1, with 10 bases lining up with TRBD1. Germline lookup yields CDR1 LNHDA and CDR2 SQIVND (reference sequence). With 5 bases clipped from V and 1 base from J, the junction kept 13 bases outside the gene matches. The CDR3 runs to 18 residues. CDR3 bases: TGTGCCAGTAGTTTTAACCGGGACAGGGGTATCCGGAACACTGAAGCTTTCTTT. Its protein product is CASSFNRDRGIRNTEAFF. The full variable domain, in which reference TRBV19 and TRBJ1-1 provide the parts outside the CDR3, is DGGITQSPKYLFRKEGQNVTLSCEQNLNHDAMYWYRQDPGQGLRLIYYSQIVNDFQKGDIAEGYSVSREKKESFPLTVTSAQKNPTAFYLCASSFNRDRGIRNTEAFFGQGTRLTVV.

This clonotype has a count of ten or more. This chain links TRBV28 with TRBJ1-5, with D perhaps matching TRBD1 (5 bases). The CDR3 has 15 residues. V lost 6 bases and J lost 3, with 15 bases in between. The germline CDR1 and CDR2 sequences are MDHEN and SYDVKM. The CDR3 loop reads CASSPASRVNQPQHF. The CDR3 nucleotides read TGTGCCAGCAGCCCCGCGAGCAGGGTCAATCAGCCCCAGCATTTT.

This clonotype came up many times. This chain uses TRBV12-3 or TRBV12-4 with TRBJ2-7; 13 positions agree with TRBD2. The V gene end was trimmed by 5 bases and the J gene end by 3 bases; junction bases not matched to a gene: 10. The CDR3 sequence is 17 residues long. The CDR3, as DNA: TGTGCCAGCAGTACGGGGCCGGGACTAGCGGGGTTCTACGAGCAGTACTTC. It specifies CASSTGPGLAGFYEQYF.

This clonotype was counted at least ten times. The chain uses TRBV5-5 and TRBJ2-2, with D tentatively TRBD1 (6 bases). Germline V lookup: CDR1 SGHKS, CDR2 YYEKEE (reference sequence). The CDR3 runs 14 residues. V shed 3 bases and J shed 5 bases, with 11 bases lying between them. The CDR3 region is CASSWTVGTGELFF. For the CDR3, the DNA is TGTGCCAGCAGCTGGACAGTCGGAACCGGGGAGCTGTTTTTT. The full variable domain, with the rest looked up from reference TRBV5-5 and TRBJ2-2, is DAGVTQSPTHLIKTRGQQVTLRCSPISGHKSVSWYQQVLGQGPQFIFQYYEKEERGRGNFPDRFSARQFPNYSSELNVNALLLGDSALYLCASSWTVGTGELFFGEGSRLTVL.

This clonotype was seen many times. The chain employs TRBV20-1 and TRBJ2-1, with unresolved D. The CDR3 spans 13 residues. The V gene's germline CDR1 is DFQATT and CDR2 SNEGSKA (reference sequence). V lost 6 bases to trimming and J lost 4 bases, with 13 bases between them. Here the CDR3 reads CSADTPLYNEQFF. The CDR3 DNA reads TGCAGTGCCGACACACCCCTTTACAATGAGCAGTTCTTC.

This clonotype was recorded many times. The rearrangement joins TRBV10-1 to TRBJ2-7, with TRBD1 as a possible D gene (6 bases). Germline values: CDR1 WNHNN, CDR2 SYGVQD (reference sequence). The CDR3 contains 18 residues. V was cut by 1 base and J by 3 bases, with 22 bases left in between. CDR3 residues: CASSELCFGAGDIYEQYV. Here the CDR3 DNA reads TGCGCCAGCAGTGAGTTGTGTTTCGGGGCAGGGGACATCTACGAGCAGTACGTC.

The chain uses TRBV3-1 and TRBJ1-6; the D gene is possibly TRBD1 (6 bases). CDR3 size: 16 residues. V shed 3 bases and J shed 9 bases, with 18 bases lying between them. Germline loops: CDR1 LGHDT, CDR2 YNNKEL (reference sequence). The CDR3 here is CASSQSRGGYGSPLHF. CDR3 in DNA: TGTGCCAGCAGCCAGTCGAGGGGGGGGTACGGTTCACCCCTCCACTTT.

This clonotype was seen a few times. This rearrangement joins TRBV4-3 to TRBJ2-3; TRBD2 aligns across 10 bases. Trimming at V came to 1 base and at J to 4 bases, leaving 5 bases not matched to a gene. Germline V gives CDR1 LGHNA, CDR2 YSLEER. This CDR3 is built from 16 residues. The CDR3, as DNA: TGCGCCAGCAGCCAAGCGGCAGCGGGGGGGCCAGATACGCAGTATTTT. Protein product: CASSQAAAGGPDTQYF.

This clonotype turned up a few times. The chain's CDR3 is CASSYKKAFRDGENIQYF. Written as DNA, the CDR3 is TGTGCCAGCAGCTATAAGAAAGCGTTCCGGGATGGTGAAAACATTCAGTACTTC. The chain employs TRBV7-3 and TRBJ2-4; D may be TRBD2 (5 bases). Trimming took 4 bases from V and 5 from J, leaving 24 bases between them. Germline lookup yields CDR1 SGHTA and CDR2 FQGTGA. The length of the CDR3 is 18 residues.

As regards this clonotype: This could be a read error, since a much larger clone is one nucleotide away. The V call is TRBV4-3, the J call TRBJ1-2; TRBD1 agrees at 7 bases. This CDR3 is built from 16 residues. Germline CDR1 LGHNA, CDR2 YSLEER. For the CDR3, the DNA is TGCGCCAGCAGCCAAGCTAGGAGGGGGCGAGACTATGGCTTCACCTTC. Its translation is CASSQARRGRDYGFTF.

Ten or more counts support this clonotype. The chain carries TRBV7-2 and TRBJ1-2; 11 bases fit TRBD1. This CDR3 is built from 14 residues. V dropped 3 bases and J dropped 4; count of bases not matched to a gene: 1. Germline V gene lookup returns CDR1 SGHTA and CDR2 FQGNSA. DNA for the CDR3: TGTGCCAGCAGCTTCGGGACAGGGGGCTATGGCTACACCTTC. It is translated as CASSFGTGGYGYTF. Variable domain in full (rest from reference TRBV7-2 and TRBJ1-2): GAGVSQSPSNKVTEKGKDVELRCDPISGHTALYWYRQSLGQGLEFLIYFQGNSAPDKSGLPSDRFSAERTGGSVSTLTIQRTQQEDSAVYLCASSFGTGGYGYTFGSGTRLTVV.

This clonotype was picked up many times. The V and J genes are TRBV28 and TRBJ2-7, with D unresolved. CDR1 and CDR2 (germline): MDHEN, SYDVKM. V was clipped by 4 bases and J by 4 bases, with 14 bases between them. CDR3 size: 14 residues. CDR3 protein: CASSSTMGYYEQYV. The DNA of the CDR3 is TGTGCCAGCAGTTCTACGATGGGGTATTACGAGCAGTACGTC.

This clonotype was counted ten times or more. The chain combines TRBV7-9 with TRBJ1-5; maybe TRBD1 (5 bases). The germline V gene encodes CDR1 SEHNR and CDR2 FQNEAQ (reference sequence). V was pared by 5 bases and J by 7 bases, with 18 bases between. CDR3 size: 15 residues. Here the CDR3 DNA reads TGTGCCAGCAGCATGGGGTCAGGGCAGAGACAGCCCCAGCATTTT. It codes for CASSMGSGQRQPQHF.

The sample holds many counts of this clonotype. The rearrangement joins TRBV20-1 to TRBJ1-1; a weak D match, TRBD1 (6 bases). The V and J ends lost 6 bases and 4 bases respectively, with 6 bases between them. The CDR3 spans 10 residues. CDR1 and CDR2 (germline): DFQATT, SNEGSKA (reference sequence). In DNA, the CDR3 is TGCAGTGCCAGGGGCACTGAAGCTTTCTTT. Translated, it gives CSARGTEAFF.

The chain uses TRBV10-2 and TRBJ2-2; possible D gene TRBD2, 7 bases. Per the germline V gene, CDR1 is WSHSY and CDR2 is SAAADI. The CDR3 has 15 amino acids. Trimming pared 9 bases from V and 4 bases from J, leaving 18 bases between. The CDR3 nucleotides are TGCGCCAGTGTACCGGGGGGCCTGATCACCGGGGAGCTGTTTTTT. This gives the protein CASVPGGLITGELFF.

This clonotype was picked up many times. The chain combines TRBV4-3 with TRBJ2-7; D not certain. The CDR3 runs to 15 residues. Germline V lookup: CDR1 LGHNA, CDR2 YSLEER. With 1 base removed from V and 0 bases from J, the gap between germline ends came to 10 bases. DNA for the CDR3: TGCGCCAGCAGCCAAGGGCACACGATCTCCTACGAGCAGTACTTC. This translates into CASSQGHTISYEQYF.

This clonotype has at least ten counts. The V gene is TRBV6-2 or TRBV6-3, the J gene TRBJ2-3; no firm D call. The germline CDR1 and CDR2 sequences are MNHEY and SVGEGT. V lost 0 bases, J lost 0 bases, and 7 bases lay in between. This CDR3 is built from 15 residues. The CDR3 DNA reads TGTGCCAGCAGTTACTCCACAGTCAGCACAGATACGCAGTATTTT. Amino acid sequence: CASSYSTVSTDTQYF.